A selection of T cell receptor beta chains follows, all from one sample in a study of early T cells in non-severe SARS-CoV-2 infection. MiXCR, run by TCRdb on the 5' RACE reads, gives a single entry per CDR3 protein. The table shows around 88,000 distinct CDR3 sequences, with around 14% occurring only once. Material for sequencing was whole blood. These TCRs come from an adult who was a healthcare worker with PCR-confirmed SARS-CoV-2 infection or an uninfected control (not recorded which). Both conserved end residues are part of each CDR3. The order of the fields is J gene, D gene, clone size, V gene, CDR3 protein, CDR3 DNA. A D gene is named only where the DNA matches it firmly. Size is omitted from some rows. Given values are once, few, many or a class for expanded clones.

TRBJ2-1 . . TRBV7-2 CASSPTRNEQFF TGTGCCAGCAGTCCAACTAGGAATGAGCAGTTCTTC
TRBJ1-6 . few TRBV7-9 CASSPWVQGGNSPLHF TGTGCCAGCAGCCCTTGGGTACAGGGCGGTAATTCACCCCTCCACTTT
TRBJ2-2 . medium-sized TRBV11-2 CASRLQGPNTGELFF TGTGCCAGCAGGCTACAGGGCCCGAACACCGGGGAGCTGTTTTTT
TRBJ2-7 . . TRBV28 CASSYGAHPHEQYF TGTGCCAGCAGTTATGGGGCTCATCCCCACGAGCAGTACTTC
TRBJ2-7 TRBD2 . TRBV5-6 CASSPGLAGVYEQYF TGTGCCAGCAGCCCGGGACTAGCGGGAGTATACGAGCAGTACTTC
TRBJ2-5 . few TRBV19 CASSTGTVETQYF TGTGCCAGTAGTACCGGGACGGTTGAGACCCAGTACTTC
TRBJ2-7 . . TRBV11-2 CASSLTPSEQYF TGTGCCAGCAGCCTGACCCCGTCCGAGCAGTACTTC
TRBJ1-2 . few TRBV12-5 CASGLPGAPGGYTF TGTGCTAGTGGTTTGCCAGGGGCACCGGGGGGCTACACCTTC
TRBJ1-1 . few TRBV29-1 CSVEPSLNTEAFF TGCAGCGTTGAGCCAAGTCTGAACACTGAAGCTTTCTTT
TRBJ2-5 . few TRBV29-1 CSFKGPLAETQYF TGCAGCTTTAAAGGGCCCTTGGCGGAGACCCAGTACTTC
TRBJ2-2 . many TRBV29-1 CSVEQGLANTGELFF TGCAGCGTTGAACAAGGGCTAGCGAACACCGGGGAGCTGTTTTTT
TRBJ1-2 . . TRBV20-1 CSARDTPYSSYTF TGCAGTGCTAGAGATACGCCATATTCAAGCTACACCTTC
TRBJ2-1 . . TRBV3-1 CASSQDPWVEQFF TGTGCCAGCAGCCAAGACCCTTGGGTTGAGCAGTTCTTC
TRBJ1-5 . . TRBV28 CASTLGGAISNQPQHF TGTGCCAGCACCCTAGGGGGGGCTATAAGCAATCAGCCCCAGCATTTT
TRBJ2-1 . many TRBV20-1 CSARDPLRAGSSYNEQFF TGCAGTGCTAGAGACCCCTTGAGGGCGGGAAGCTCCTACAATGAGCAGTTCTTC
TRBJ2-1 . few TRBV12-3/TRBV12-4 CASSSSPGQNEQFF TGTGCCAGCAGTTCTTCCCCCGGACAGAATGAGCAGTTCTTC
TRBJ2-5 TRBD1 . TRBV24-1 CATSDPGTGVIETQYF TGTGCCACCAGTGATCCCGGGACAGGGGTCATTGAGACCCAGTACTTC
TRBJ1-2 . . TRBV29-1 CSVSANYGYTF TGCAGCGTTTCCGCTAACTATGGCTACACCTTC
TRBJ2-7 . . TRBV27 CASKGGMSYEQYF TGTGCCAGTAAGGGGGGGATGTCCTACGAGCAGTACTTC
TRBJ2-2 . . TRBV6-5 CASSYSSVADNTGELFF TGTGCCAGCAGTTACTCGTCAGTAGCGGATAACACCGGGGAGCTGTTTTTT
TRBJ2-3 TRBD1 . TRBV19 CASSRDRGQEDTQYF TGTGCCAGTAGTAGGGACAGGGGGCAAGAAGATACGCAGTATTTT
TRBJ1-2 . . TRBV5-1 CASSFSIGDGYTF TGCGCCAGCAGCTTCTCCATCGGGGATGGCTACACCTTC
TRBJ2-3 . . TRBV11-2 CASSPQTFTATDTQYF TGTGCCAGCAGCCCTCAGACATTTACAGCCACAGATACGCAGTATTTT
TRBJ1-2 . . TRBV27 CASRSARHGYGYTF TGTGCCAGCAGATCGGCGCGGCATGGCTATGGCTACACCTTC
TRBJ1-2 TRBD1 many TRBV7-2 CASSLPGQGRYGYTF TGTGCCAGCAGCTTACCCGGACAGGGACGCTATGGCTACACCTTC
TRBJ2-4 . few TRBV25-1 CASGVSGAKNIQYF TGTGCCAGCGGGGTGTCGGGGGCCAAAAACATTCAGTACTTC
TRBJ2-3 . few TRBV27 CASSWGKDTQYF TGTGCCAGCAGTTGGGGAAAAGATACGCAGTATTTT
TRBJ1-5 . . TRBV11-2 CASSLNGLKGRVSKGNQPQHF TGTGCCAGCAGCTTAAATGGCCTCAAGGGAAGGGTCTCCAAGGGCAATCAGCCCCAGCATTTT
TRBJ2-1 . . TRBV10-2 CASSAIWSGSPLGYNEQFF TGCGCCAGCAGTGCCATCTGGAGCGGTAGTCCCCTCGGCTACAATGAGCAGTTCTTC
TRBJ2-7 . few TRBV29-1 CSVEDASPPYEQYF TGCAGCGTTGAAGATGCAAGCCCCCCCTACGAGCAGTACTTC
TRBJ1-1 . . TRBV18 CASSSDGIPNTEAFF TGTGCCAGCTCATCGGACGGAATACCCAACACTGAAGCTTTCTTT
TRBJ2-1 TRBD2 . TRBV29-1 CSVGLAGMGEQFF TGCAGCGTCGGACTAGCGGGAATGGGTGAGCAGTTCTTC
TRBJ2-1 . few TRBV19 CASSIPQRKRTNEQFF TGTGCCAGTAGTATACCCCAGCGGAAAAGGACCAATGAGCAGTTCTTC
TRBJ2-3 TRBD1 many TRBV18 CASSPTGGTDTQYF TGTGCCAGCTCACCTACAGGGGGCACAGATACGCAGTATTTT
TRBJ2-5 TRBD2 few TRBV10-3 CAISEPPGLAGVGETQYF TGTGCCATCAGTGAGCCGCCCGGACTAGCGGGAGTGGGAGAGACCCAGTACTTC
TRBJ2-5 . . TRBV7-9 CASSLGESGLHQETQYF TGTGCCAGCAGCTTAGGGGAGAGCGGACTACACCAAGAGACCCAGTACTTC
TRBJ1-1 TRBD1 few TRBV5-4 CASSLEKGANTEAFF TGTGCCAGCAGCTTGGAAAAGGGGGCGAACACTGAAGCTTTCTTT
TRBJ1-5 . large TRBV24-1 CATTRTTGHPQPQHF TGTGCCACCACCCGCACTACAGGGCATCCTCAGCCCCAGCATTTT
TRBJ2-7 TRBD2 . TRBV20-1 CRPTSGTYEQYF TGCAGGCCGACTAGCGGGACCTACGAGCAGTACTTC
TRBJ1-3 . few TRBV27 CASSWDGYSGNTIYF TGTGCCAGCAGTTGGGACGGATACTCTGGAAACACCATATATTTT
TRBJ2-7 TRBD2 few TRBV20-1 CSARGTSVFNSYEQYF TGCAGTGCTAGAGGGACTAGCGTCTTTAACTCCTACGAGCAGTACTTC
TRBJ2-7 . few TRBV28 CASSSPGRRARYEQYF TGTGCCAGCAGCTCCCCCGGACGCAGGGCCCGGTACGAGCAGTACTTC
TRBJ1-5 . . TRBV20-1 CSARDLDSDYQPQHF TGCAGTGCTAGAGATCTGGACAGTGACTATCAGCCCCAGCATTTT
TRBJ1-2 TRBD1 . TRBV7-9 CASSLAGQVNYGYTF TGTGCCAGCAGCTTAGCGGGACAGGTTAACTATGGCTACACCTTC
TRBJ2-2 TRBD2 . TRBV10-3 CAISGTSGRRDTGELFF TGTGCCATCAGTGGGACTAGCGGGAGGCGGGACACCGGGGAGCTGTTTTTT
TRBJ1-4 . . TRBV2 CASGRIPGEEDEKLFF TGTGCCAGCGGCAGAATCCCCGGAGAGGAGGATGAAAAACTGTTTTTT
TRBJ2-7 TRBD1 . TRBV20-1 CSARVGQGANEQYF TGCAGTGCTAGAGTAGGACAGGGGGCCAACGAGCAGTACTTC
TRBJ2-1 TRBD1 . TRBV28 CASKGVDRGYNEQFF TGTGCCAGCAAGGGCGTGGACAGGGGCTACAATGAGCAGTTCTTC
TRBJ1-1 . few TRBV4-1 CASSQAGLDTEAFF TGCGCCAGCAGCCAAGCAGGGTTGGACACTGAAGCTTTCTTT